Described below is a single TCR beta chain sequence and its context. The V gene end was trimmed by 6 bases and the J gene end by 1 base; junction bases not matched to a gene: 8. Germline V CDR1 and CDR2: SQVTM, ANQGSEA. CDR3 length: 14 amino acids. The method was immunoSEQ multiplex PCR; TCRdb's version includes in-frame clones alone and lacks a portion of them. The table lists tens of thousands of clones, 90% to 95% of them singletons, with roughly 0.2% in the top ten. These data are taken from a study of T cell changes during pregnancy in multiple sclerosis. The receptor's source is a female donor with multiple sclerosis, enrolled in a pregnancy study. Material: CD4+ T cells from peripheral blood mononuclear cells, obtained in the second trimester of pregnancy. The chain links TRBV29-1 to TRBJ2-5; 7 nucleotides line up with TRBD2. In nucleotides, the CDR3 is TGCAGCGTGACCTGGGGGGGGGTCCAAGAGACCCAGTACTTC. Its translation: CSVTWGGVQETQYF.